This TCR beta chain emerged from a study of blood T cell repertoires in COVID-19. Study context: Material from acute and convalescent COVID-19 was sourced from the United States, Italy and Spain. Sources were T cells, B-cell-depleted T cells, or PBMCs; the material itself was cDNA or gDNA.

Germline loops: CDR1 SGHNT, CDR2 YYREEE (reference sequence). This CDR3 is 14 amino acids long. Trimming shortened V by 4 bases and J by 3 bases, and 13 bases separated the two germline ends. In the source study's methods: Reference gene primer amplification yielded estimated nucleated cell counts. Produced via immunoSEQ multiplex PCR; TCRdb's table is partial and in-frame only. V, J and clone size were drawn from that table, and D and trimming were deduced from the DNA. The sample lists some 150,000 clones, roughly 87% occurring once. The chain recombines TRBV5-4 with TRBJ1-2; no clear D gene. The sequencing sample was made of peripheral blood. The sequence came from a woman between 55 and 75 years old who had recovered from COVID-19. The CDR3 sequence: CASSMGREDYGYTF. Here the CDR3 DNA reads TGTGCCAGCAGCATGGGTCGAGAGGACTATGGCTACACCTTC.